This T cell receptor (beta chain) is from a study of blood T cell repertoires in COVID-19 (dated by TCRdb to about 2020). Notes on the research overall: Collaborator samples came from the United States, Italy and Spain and covered acute and convalescent phases of COVID-19. The material from the prospective study consisted of cDNA or gDNA derived from T cells, B-cell-depleted T cells, or PBMCs. Subjects who had been exposed to COVID-19, were actively infected with it, or had recovered from it provided the deeply sampled blood TCRbeta repertoires that made up the dataset. The repertoires were released in a freely available public database intended as a resource for research on the immune response to SARS-CoV-2. Samples came from the ongoing ImmuneRACE study (first 160 participants) plus 1,254 subjects from 6 global collaborators. The sample metadata nearly always contained a de-identified subject ID, COVID-19 status, age in years and sex. HLA class I and class II types, where available, came from metadata supplied by the sample provider rather than from assay-based typing.

Concerning this clone: Its binding antigen is unknown. Base-call qualities are not available, and no considerably larger clone is one nucleotide away.

At one collaborating source in Seattle, patients were enrolled during active infection and were followed longitudinally through the course of disease. Each collaborating institution followed its own protocols to collect whole blood in K2EDTA tubes. For TCRbeta analysis, collaborators shipped samples as frozen whole blood, isolated PBMCs, or DNA extracted from either of those sample types. Via the germline V gene (reference sequence), CDR1 is SGHNT and CDR2 YYREEE. From its cysteine to its phenylalanine, the CDR3 spans 17 amino acids. Just CDR3 DNA is preserved here, 51 bases in frame from base 1. Compared with germline, V lacks 5 bases and J lacks 0 bases; bases without a gene match: 9. What the study reported, not specific to this receptor: How much clinical and demographic metadata was included differed by source and by participant, and the metadata was provided uncurated.

TCRbeta CDR3 regions were amplified from genomic DNA using the immunoSEQ Assay, a bias-controlled multiplex PCR. In the source study's methods: The number of nucleated cells in each sample was estimated by amplification of reference gene primers within the assay. To quantify the absolute abundance of each unique TCRbeta CDR3 rearrangement, sequence reads were collapsed and filtered. For each sample, productive Simpson clonality was calculated as the square root of Simpson's diversity index across productive rearrangements. TCRdb stores this immuneACCESS table with in-frame sequences only. Part of the clones is absent; in the studies checked, under half of the shortfall reflects unresolved V genes, and no reason is known for the rest. The DNA was the basis for D and trimming; V, J and clone size are from that table. For this sample the table gives roughly 100,000 clones, of which 76% were detected only once. The top ten clonotypes cover roughly 6% of the sample.

The TCR originated in a man aged 80 or over with COVID-19, enrolled during active disease. The sequenced sample was peripheral blood. The V and J genes are TRBV5-4 and TRBJ2-2; a stretch of 8 junction bases matches TRBD2. CDR3 loop: CASSYGGEGANTGELFF. In nucleotide form, the sequence is TGTGCCAGCAGTTACGGGGGGGAGGGAGCGAACACCGGGGAGCTGTTTTTT.